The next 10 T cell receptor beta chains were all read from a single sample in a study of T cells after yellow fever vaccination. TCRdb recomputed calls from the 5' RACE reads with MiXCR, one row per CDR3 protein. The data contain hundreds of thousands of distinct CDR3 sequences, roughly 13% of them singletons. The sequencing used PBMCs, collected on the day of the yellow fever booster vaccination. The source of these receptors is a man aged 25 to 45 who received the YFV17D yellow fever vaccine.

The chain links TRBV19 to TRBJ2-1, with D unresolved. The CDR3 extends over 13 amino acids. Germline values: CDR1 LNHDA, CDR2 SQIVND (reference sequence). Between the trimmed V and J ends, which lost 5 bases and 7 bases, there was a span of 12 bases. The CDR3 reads CASSALLGNEQFF. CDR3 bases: TGTGCCAGTAGTGCCCTCTTAGGGAATGAGCAGTTCTTC.

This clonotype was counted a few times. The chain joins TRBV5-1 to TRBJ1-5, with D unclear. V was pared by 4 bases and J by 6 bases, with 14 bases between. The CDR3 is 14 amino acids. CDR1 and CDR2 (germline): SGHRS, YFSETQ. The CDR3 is CASSPGSNRQPQHF. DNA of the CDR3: TGCGCCAGCAGCCCCGGGTCCAATCGTCAGCCCCAGCATTTT. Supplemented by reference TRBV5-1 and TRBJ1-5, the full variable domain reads KAGVTQTPRYLIKTRGQQVTLSCSPISGHRSVSWYQQTPGQGLQFLFEYFSETQRNKGNFPGRFSGRQFSNSRSEMNVSTLELGDSALYLCASSPGSNRQPQHFGDGTRLSIL.

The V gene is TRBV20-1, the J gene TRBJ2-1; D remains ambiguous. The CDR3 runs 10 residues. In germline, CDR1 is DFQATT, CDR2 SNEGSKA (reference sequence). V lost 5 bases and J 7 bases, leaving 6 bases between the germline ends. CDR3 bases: TGCAGTGCTGTAAAGAATGAGCAGTTCTTC. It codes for CSAVKNEQFF.

This CDR3 reads CASSLRGTPDTQYF. The DNA for the CDR3 is TGTGCCAGCAGTTTACGTGGGACCCCAGATACGCAGTATTTT. The chain couples TRBV12-3 or TRBV12-4 to TRBJ2-3; D is perhaps TRBD1 or TRBD2 (5 bases each). CDR3 length: 14 amino acids. V gave up 2 bases and J gave up 4 bases, with 10 bases separating them.

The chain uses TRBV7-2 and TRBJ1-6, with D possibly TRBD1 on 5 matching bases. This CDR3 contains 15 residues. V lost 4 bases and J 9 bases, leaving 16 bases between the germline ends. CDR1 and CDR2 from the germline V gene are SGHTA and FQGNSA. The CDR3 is CASSSDRLGGSPLHF. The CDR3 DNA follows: TGTGCCAGCAGCTCCGACCGGTTGGGGGGTTCACCCCTCCACTTT. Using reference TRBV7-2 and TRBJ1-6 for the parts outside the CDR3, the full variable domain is GAGVSQSPSNKVTEKGKDVELRCDPISGHTALYWYRQSLGQGLEFLIYFQGNSAPDKSGLPSDRFSAERTGGSVSTLTIQRTQQEDSAVYLCASSSDRLGGSPLHFGNGTRLTVT.

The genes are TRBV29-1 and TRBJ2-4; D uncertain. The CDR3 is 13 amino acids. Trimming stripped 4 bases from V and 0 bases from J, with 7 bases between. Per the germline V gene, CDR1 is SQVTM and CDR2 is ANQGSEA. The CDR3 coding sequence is TGCAGCGTTGGACCCCAAGCCAAAAACATTCAGTACTTC. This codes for CSVGPQAKNIQYF.

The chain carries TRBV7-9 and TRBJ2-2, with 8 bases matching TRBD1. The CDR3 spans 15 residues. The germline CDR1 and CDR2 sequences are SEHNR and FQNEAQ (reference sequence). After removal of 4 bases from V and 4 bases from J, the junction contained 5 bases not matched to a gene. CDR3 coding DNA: TGTGCCAGCAGCTCTAGGGGACAGGTCACCGGGGAGCTGTTTTTT. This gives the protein CASSSRGQVTGELFF.

The CDR3 bases are TGCGCCAGCAGCATGACTAGCGGGGCTAACAATGAGCAGTTCTTC. Translated, it gives CASSMTSGANNEQFF. The V and J genes are TRBV5-1 and TRBJ2-1; 11 nucleotides match TRBD2. Trimming at V came to 4 bases and at J to 5 bases, leaving 5 bases not matched to a gene. Germline assignment: CDR1 SGHRS and CDR2 YFSETQ. CDR3 length equals 15 residues. Drawing the rest from reference TRBV5-1 and TRBJ2-1, the complete variable domain is KAGVTQTPRYLIKTRGQQVTLSCSPISGHRSVSWYQQTPGQGLQFLFEYFSETQRNKGNFPGRFSGRQFSNSRSEMNVSTLELGDSALYLCASSMTSGANNEQFFGPGTRLTVL.

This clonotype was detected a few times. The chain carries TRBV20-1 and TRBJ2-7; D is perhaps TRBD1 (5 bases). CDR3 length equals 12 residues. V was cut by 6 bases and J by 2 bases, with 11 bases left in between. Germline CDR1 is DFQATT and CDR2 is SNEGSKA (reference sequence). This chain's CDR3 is CSARRETYEQYF. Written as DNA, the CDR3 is TGCAGTGCCCGCAGGGAAACCTACGAGCAGTACTTC.

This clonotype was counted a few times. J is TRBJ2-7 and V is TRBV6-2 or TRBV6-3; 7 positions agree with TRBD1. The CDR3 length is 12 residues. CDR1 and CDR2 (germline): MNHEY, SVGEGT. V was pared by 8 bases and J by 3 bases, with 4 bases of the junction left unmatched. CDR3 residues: CASLDRDYEQYF. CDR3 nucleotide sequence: TGTGCCAGCCTAGACAGGGACTACGAGCAGTACTTC.